The sample holds a few counts of the clone carrying this T cell receptor (beta chain). The antigen is unknown. Other DNA sequences in this sample translate to the same CDR3. This sample's treatment: oral pan-JAK inhibitor, 5-10 mg twice daily. PBMCs provided sorted CD4+ and CD8+ T cells. The CDR3 has 11 residues. The V gene's germline CDR1 is SQVTM and CDR2 ANQGSEA. Trimming shortened V by 5 bases and J by 2 bases, and 7 bases separated the two germline ends. These data originate in a study of CD8+ T cells in alopecia areata. Overall study context: Each day, treated patients took oral tofacitinib twice, at 5 to 10 mg per dose. General observations from the study: Mice gave a clearer picture of TCR sharing than patients did, possibly for HLA-related reasons. Scalp repertoires also include resident alphabeta T cells from normal skin.

Following extraction, RNA underwent reverse transcription to cDNA, which served as the sequencing template. Assay: immunoSEQ multiplex PCR; the TCRdb copy retains only in-frame clones and omits some. The profile shows approximately 280,000 clones, roughly 60% of them singletons. This chain uses TRBV29-1 with TRBJ2-7, with a weak D call TRBD1 (6 bases). The sequence was collected from a human donor with alopecia areata. The source material was CD4+ T cells sorted from blood, sampled at week 24, from a patient treated with tofacitinib. The CDR3 loop reads CSVRTAYEQYF. The CDR3 DNA follows: TGCAGCGTTCGGACAGCCTACGAGCAGTACTTC.